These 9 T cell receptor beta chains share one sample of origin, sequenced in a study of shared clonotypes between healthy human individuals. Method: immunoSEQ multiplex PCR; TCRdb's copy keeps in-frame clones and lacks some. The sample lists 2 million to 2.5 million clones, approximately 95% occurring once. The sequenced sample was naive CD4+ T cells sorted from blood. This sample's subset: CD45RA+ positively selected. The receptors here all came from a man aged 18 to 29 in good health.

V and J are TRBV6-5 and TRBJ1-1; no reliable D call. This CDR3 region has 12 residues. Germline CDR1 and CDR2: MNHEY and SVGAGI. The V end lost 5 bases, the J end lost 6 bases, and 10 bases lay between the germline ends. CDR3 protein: CASSPDASEAFF. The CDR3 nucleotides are TGTGCCAGCAGTCCGGACGCCTCTGAAGCTTTCTTT.

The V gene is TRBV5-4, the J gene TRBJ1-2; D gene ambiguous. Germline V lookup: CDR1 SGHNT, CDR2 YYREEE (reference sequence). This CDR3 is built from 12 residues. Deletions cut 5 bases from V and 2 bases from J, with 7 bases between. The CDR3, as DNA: TGTGCCAGCAGTCTTCCGAACTATGGCTACACCTTC. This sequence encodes CASSLPNYGYTF.

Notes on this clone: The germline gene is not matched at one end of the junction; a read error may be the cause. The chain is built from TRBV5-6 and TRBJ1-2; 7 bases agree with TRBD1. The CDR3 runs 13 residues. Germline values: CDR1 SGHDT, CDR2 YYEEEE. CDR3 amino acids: CASSTGQVNGHTF. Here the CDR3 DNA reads TGTGCCAGCAGCACTGGACAGGTTAATGGCCACACCTTC.

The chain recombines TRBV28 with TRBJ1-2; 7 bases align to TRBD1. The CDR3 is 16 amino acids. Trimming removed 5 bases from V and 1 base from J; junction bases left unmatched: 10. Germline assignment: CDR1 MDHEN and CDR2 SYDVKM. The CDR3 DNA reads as TGTGCCAGCAGTGGACCGGGACAGCCCAGTAACTATGGCTACACCTTC. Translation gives CASSGPGQPSNYGYTF.

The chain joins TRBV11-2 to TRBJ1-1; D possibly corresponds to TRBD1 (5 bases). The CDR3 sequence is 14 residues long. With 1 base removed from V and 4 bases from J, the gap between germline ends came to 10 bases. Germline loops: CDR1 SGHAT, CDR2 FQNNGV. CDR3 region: CASSLGRGGTEAFF. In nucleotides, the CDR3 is TGTGCCAGCAGCTTAGGGAGGGGTGGCACTGAAGCTTTCTTT.

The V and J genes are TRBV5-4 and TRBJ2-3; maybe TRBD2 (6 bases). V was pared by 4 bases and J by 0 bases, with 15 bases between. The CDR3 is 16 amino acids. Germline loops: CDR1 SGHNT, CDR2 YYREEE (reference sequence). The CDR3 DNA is TGTGCCAGCAGCCCGACCGGCGGGGTGAGCACAGATACGCAGTATTTT. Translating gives CASSPTGGVSTDTQYF.

CDR3 in amino acids: CASSFSGGRETQYF. The CDR3 nucleotides read TGTGCCAGCAGCTTCTCGGGGGGTCGAGAGACCCAGTACTTC. V is TRBV7-9 and J is TRBJ2-5, with 7 bases fitting TRBD2. The CDR3 is 14 amino acids. V dropped 3 bases and J dropped 4; count of bases not matched to a gene: 5. Germline lookup yields CDR1 SEHNR and CDR2 FQNEAQ (reference sequence). The full variable domain, completed using reference TRBV7-9 and TRBJ2-5, is DTGVSQNPRHKITKRGQNVTFRCDPISEHNRLYWYRQTLGQGPEFLTYFQNEAQLEKSRLLSDRFSAERPKGSFSTLEIQRTEQGDSAMYLCASSFSGGRETQYFGPGTRLLVL.

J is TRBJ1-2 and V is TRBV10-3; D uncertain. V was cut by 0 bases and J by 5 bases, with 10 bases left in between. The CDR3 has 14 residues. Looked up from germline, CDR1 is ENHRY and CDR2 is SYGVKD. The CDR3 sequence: CAISESASNYGYTF. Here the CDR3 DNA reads TGTGCCATCAGTGAGTCGGCGTCAAATTATGGCTACACCTTC.

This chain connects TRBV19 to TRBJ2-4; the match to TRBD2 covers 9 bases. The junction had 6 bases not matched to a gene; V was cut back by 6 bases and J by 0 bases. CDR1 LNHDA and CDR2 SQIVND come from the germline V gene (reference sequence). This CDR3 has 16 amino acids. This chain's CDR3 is CASRFSGSLAKNIQYF. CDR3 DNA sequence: TGTGCCAGTAGATTTAGCGGGAGCCTAGCCAAAAACATTCAGTACTTC.